The 26 T cell receptor beta chains below were found in one sample sequenced in a study of cytomegalovirus exposure and HLA in healthy donors (dated by TCRdb to about 2017). Library preparation was by the immunoSEQ multiplex PCR assay. A mixture of 60 forward primers for TCR Vbeta segments and 13 reverse primers for TCR Jbeta segments was used in the multiplex PCR. Drawn from immuneACCESS, this table holds only the in-frame rearrangements with V and J called that TCRdb kept. Clones are partly lost; checked studies trace under half to an unresolved V gene and leave the rest unexplained. Recorded for this sample are around 200,000 clones; over 70% of them occurred a single time. Clones ranked in the top ten supply around 2.8% of the sample. Sequenced input: PBMCs. The source is a woman aged 55-70 years in good health and CMV-seropositive.

The chain couples TRBV21-1 to TRBJ2-3; the table's D gene call, TRBD1, was not cross checked with the DNA. TRBV21-1 is deemed a pseudogene. The CDR3 loop spans 17 amino acids. The DNA of the CDR3 is TGTGCCAGCAGCCGGGACAGGGGTACTACAAGCACAGATACGCAGTATTTT. It translates to CASSRDRGTTSTDTQYF.

V and J are TRBV11-2 and TRBJ2-2; perhaps TRBD1 as D (6 bases). Trimming took 4 bases from V and 4 from J, leaving 13 bases between them. The CDR3 totals 15 residues. Germline CDR1 is SGHAT and CDR2 is FQNNGV. The CDR3 coding sequence is TGTGCCAGCAGCTCCGTTTACAGGGCCACCGGGGAGCTGTTTTTT. This encodes CASSSVYRATGELFF.

V usage is TRBV18 and J usage is TRBJ1-5; a possible D gene is TRBD1 (6 bases). There are 14 residues in the CDR3. Germline CDR1 KGHSH, CDR2 LQKENI. Between the trimmed V and J ends, which lost 4 bases and 0 bases, there was a span of 7 bases. CDR3 region: CASSLTGSNQPQHF. Here the CDR3 DNA reads TGTGCCAGCTCACTGACAGGTAGCAATCAGCCCCAGCATTTT.

The J gene is TRBJ2-5, the V gene TRBV28; 12 nucleotides match TRBD1. This CDR3 region has 16 residues. Trimming at V came to 2 bases and at J to 12 bases, leaving 13 bases not matched to a gene. Looked up from germline, CDR1 is MDHEN and CDR2 is SYDVKM. The CDR3 DNA reads TGTGCCAGCAGTTTAGGGGGACAGGGGGCTGGCTCTTTCAAGTACTTC. Protein product: CASSLGGQGAGSFKYF.

The genes are TRBV13 and TRBJ2-1; 9 nucleotides align to TRBD2. Trimming took 5 bases from V and 7 from J; bases not matched to a gene: 15. Germline V gene data show CDR1 as PRHDT and CDR2 as FYEKMQ (reference sequence). CDR3 length: 17 amino acids. Written as DNA, the CDR3 is TGTGCCAGCAGCCTCCCTACCGGGACTAGCCGGATGAATGAGCAGTTCTTC. It codes for CASSLPTGTSRMNEQFF.

This clone showed up just once. V and J are TRBV4-1 and TRBJ1-5; D might be TRBD1 (5 bases). V lost 0 bases, J lost 2 bases, and 11 bases lay in between. Germline V gene lookup returns CDR1 MGHRA and CDR2 YSYEKL. This CDR3 comprises 16 residues. The CDR3 loop is CASSQEAGGRNQPQHF. In nucleotides, the CDR3 is TGCGCCAGCAGCCAAGAGGCGGGGGGTCGCAATCAGCCCCAGCATTTT.

This rearrangement joins TRBV5-1 to TRBJ1-4, with TRBD1 identical over 8 bases. Germline V gene sequence: CDR1 SGHRS, CDR2 YFSETQ. The length of the CDR3 is 14 residues. V trimming: 6 bases; J trimming: 8 bases; junction bases outside the gene matches: 9. The CDR3, as DNA: TGCGCCAGCACCGGACAGGGAGCAAGCGAAAAACTGTTTTTT. It is translated as CASTGQGASEKLFF. Full variable domain (missing parts from reference TRBV5-1 and TRBJ1-4): KAGVTQTPRYLIKTRGQQVTLSCSPISGHRSVSWYQQTPGQGLQFLFEYFSETQRNKGNFPGRFSGRQFSNSRSEMNVSTLELGDSALYLCASTGQGASEKLFFGSGTQLSVL.

This sequence joins TRBV4-2 and TRBJ2-7; D possibly corresponds to TRBD2 (5 bases). Per the germline V gene, CDR1 is LGHNA and CDR2 is YNFKEQ. V was trimmed by 5 bases and J by 0 bases, leaving 14 bases between them. CDR3 size: 15 residues. As DNA, the CDR3 is TGTGCCAGCAGCTTGGCCGGACTCAGCTCCTACGAGCAGTACTTC. Translated, it gives CASSLAGLSSYEQYF.

The chain couples TRBV18 to TRBJ2-7; 8 bases map to TRBD1. The V segment lost 4 bases and the J segment 2 bases; nucleotides outside the gene matches: 7. The V gene's germline CDR1 is KGHSH and CDR2 LQKENI. The CDR3 extends over 15 amino acids. In nucleotides, the CDR3 is TGTGCCAGCTCACATGAGAGGACAGGGACCTACGAGCAGTACTTC. As protein: CASSHERTGTYEQYF.

V usage is TRBV2 and J usage is TRBJ2-3; D may be TRBD1 (5 bases). There are 14 residues in the CDR3. Trimming took 5 bases from V and 6 from J, leaving 15 bases between them. Germline CDR1 reads SNHLY; CDR2 reads FYNNEI. CDR3 sequence: CASSSQGKWDTQYF. CDR3 in DNA: TGTGCCAGCAGTTCCCAGGGAAAGTGGGATACGCAGTATTTT.

V usage is TRBV5-1 and J usage is TRBJ2-5, with TRBD2 as a possible D gene (5 bases). CDR1 is SGHRS and CDR2 is YFSETQ in the germline V gene. This CDR3 region has 14 residues. V was pared by 5 bases and J by 5 bases, with 16 bases between. The DNA for the CDR3 is TGCGCCAGCAGATTTGGTACTAGTCCGGAGACCCAGTACTTC. Encoded protein: CASRFGTSPETQYF.

The chain has TRBV19 and TRBJ1-2, with 7 bases aligning to TRBD1. Germline V gene lookup returns CDR1 LNHDA and CDR2 SQIVND (reference sequence). The CDR3 totals 16 residues. The V segment lost 3 bases and the J segment 3 bases; nucleotides outside the gene matches: 10. The CDR3 DNA reads TGTGCCAGTAGTATCCCCGGGGACAGAGCTGACTATGGCTACACCTTC. This translates into CASSIPGDRADYGYTF. Combining the CDR3 with reference TRBV19 and TRBJ1-2 gives the whole variable domain DGGITQSPKYLFRKEGQNVTLSCEQNLNHDAMYWYRQDPGQGLRLIYYSQIVNDFQKGDIAEGYSVSREKKESFPLTVTSAQKNPTAFYLCASSIPGDRADYGYTFGSGTRLTVV.

This chain joins TRBV30 and TRBJ2-2, with TRBD1 matching 10 bases. This CDR3 is 14 amino acids long. V lost 3 bases to trimming and J lost 4 bases; unmatched junction nucleotides: 2. In germline, CDR1 is GTSNPN, CDR2 SVGIG (reference sequence). CDR3 coding DNA: TGTGCCTGGAGGGACAGGGGGGTCACCGGGGAGCTGTTTTTT. This codes for CAWRDRGVTGELFF.

The rearrangement uses TRBV9 and TRBJ1-4; D is unresolved. The CDR3 length is 16 residues. Germline V CDR1 and CDR2: SGDLS, YYNGEE. The V gene lost 0 bases and the J gene lost 4 bases, with 13 bases spanning the gap. The CDR3 region is CASSVAGWQDNEKLFF. DNA of the CDR3: TGTGCCAGCAGCGTAGCGGGGTGGCAGGATAATGAAAAACTGTTTTTT.

The chain couples TRBV18 to TRBJ2-2; 7 bases line up with TRBD1. Germline V gene sequence: CDR1 KGHSH, CDR2 LQKENI. The CDR3 has 13 residues. V shed 5 bases and J 7 bases; nucleotides not matched to a gene: 4. The CDR3 sequence is CASSDDRDGELFF. CDR3 coding DNA: TGTGCCAGCTCAGACGACAGGGACGGGGAGCTGTTTTTT.

This clone was found a few times. This rearrangement joins TRBV15 to TRBJ1-2; D remains unclear. V was clipped by 0 bases and J by 8 bases, with 13 bases between them. CDR1 and CDR2 from the germline V gene are LNHNV and YYDKDF (reference sequence). The CDR3 is made up of 14 amino acids. The DNA for the CDR3 is TGTGCCACCAGCAGAGATCGTGTTGCGCCCGGCTACACCTTC. Amino acids: CATSRDRVAPGYTF.

In its sample, this clone was seen a few times. This chain uses TRBV6-5 with TRBJ1-5; a weak D match, TRBD1 (5 bases). This CDR3 is 15 amino acids long. Germline CDR1 MNHEY, CDR2 SVGAGI. V was cut by 6 bases and J by 4 bases, with 16 bases left in between. CDR3 residues: CASSLPRGENQPQHF. In nucleotides, the CDR3 is TGTGCCAGCAGCCTCCCCCGGGGGGAAAATCAGCCCCAGCATTTT.

CDR3 coding DNA: TGTGCCAGCAGCTTGATCGGGGATAACTATGGCTACACCTTC. It is translated as CASSLIGDNYGYTF. The chain combines TRBV11-2 with TRBJ1-2; D gene ambiguous. CDR3 length: 14 amino acids. Germline values: CDR1 SGHAT, CDR2 FQNNGV. The ends were cut back, 3 bases at V and 1 base at J, with 9 bases in the middle.

The chain joins TRBV5-5 to TRBJ2-7, with D possibly TRBD2 on 6 matching bases. The CDR3 extends over 14 amino acids. With 5 bases removed from V and 7 bases from J, the gap between germline ends came to 19 bases. The germline CDR1 and CDR2 sequences are SGHKS and YYEKEE (reference sequence). The CDR3 DNA reads as TGTGCCAGCAGACAAACAGCGGGCCCCCTGGAGCAGTACTTC. It encodes CASRQTAGPLEQYF.

The chain employs TRBV7-8 and TRBJ2-1; D may be TRBD1 (5 bases). Germline CDR1 SGHVS, CDR2 FQNEAQ. This CDR3 region has 15 residues. Between the trimmed V and J ends, which lost 5 bases and 1 base, there was a span of 12 bases. CDR3 region: CASSIRQRSYNEQFF. The CDR3 coding sequence is TGTGCCAGCAGCATCAGACAGAGATCCTACAATGAGCAGTTCTTC.

The chain carries TRBV15 and TRBJ2-7; tentative D call: TRBD1 (5 bases). Trimming pared 0 bases from V and 9 bases from J, leaving 9 bases between. The CDR3 spans 12 residues. Looked up from germline, CDR1 is LNHNV and CDR2 is YYDKDF (reference sequence). CDR3 in amino acids: CATSRDRAVQYF. CDR3 nucleotide sequence: TGTGCCACCAGCAGAGACAGGGCGGTGCAGTACTTC.

The gene calls are TRBV7-2 and TRBJ2-3; 10 bases line up with TRBD2. CDR1 is SGHTA and CDR2 is FQGNSA in the germline V gene. With 5 bases clipped from V and 5 bases from J, the junction kept 7 bases outside the gene matches. The CDR3 spans 15 residues. CDR3 in amino acids: CASSVSGGPGDTQYF. The CDR3 bases are TGTGCCAGCAGCGTTAGCGGGGGGCCGGGAGATACGCAGTATTTT.

V and J are TRBV19 and TRBJ1-1; 8 nucleotides match TRBD1. Unmatched junction bases numbered 5, after V lost 1 base and J lost 1 base. Germline loops: CDR1 LNHDA, CDR2 SQIVND (reference sequence). CDR3 length: 16 residues. The CDR3 spells CASSIVGDRPNTEAFF. The CDR3 DNA reads TGTGCCAGTAGTATAGTTGGGGACAGGCCGAACACTGAAGCTTTCTTT.

The chain employs TRBV18 and TRBJ2-2, with 12 bases fitting TRBD2. CDR3 length: 17 residues. With V trimmed by 2 bases and J by 5 bases, 6 bases remained unmatched. Germline lookup yields CDR1 KGHSH and CDR2 LQKENI. The DNA for the CDR3 is TGTGCCAGCTCACCATCTAGCGGGAGGGCCGGAACCGGGGAGCTGTTTTTT. As protein: CASSPSSGRAGTGELFF.

The gene calls are TRBV9 and TRBJ1-2, with 12 bases that match TRBD1. The CDR3 runs to 15 residues. With 6 bases clipped from V and 0 bases from J, the junction kept 3 bases outside the gene matches. Germline CDR1 is SGDLS and CDR2 is YYNGEE. CDR3 protein: CASKGQGATNYGYTF. CDR3 sequence (DNA): TGTGCCAGCAAGGGACAGGGGGCTACTAACTATGGCTACACCTTC.

This clone was recorded a few times. The chain is built from TRBV19 and TRBJ1-2, with 10 nucleotides matching TRBD1. The junction had 13 bases not matched to a gene; V was cut back by 2 bases and J by 4 bases. Per germline, CDR1 LNHDA and CDR2 SQIVND (reference sequence). This CDR3 spans 18 amino acids. The CDR3 loop is CASSIILAWDRGSYGYTF. CDR3 coding DNA: TGTGCCAGTAGTATAATATTAGCCTGGGACAGGGGATCCTATGGCTACACCTTC.